Detailed here is one T cell receptor beta chain. This specimen belongs to a study of beta chain features in type 1 diabetes. Germline CDR1 and CDR2: SGHTA and FQGNSA. There are 14 residues in the CDR3. V lost 4 bases, J lost 1 base, and 11 bases lay in between. The whole isolated RNA underwent reverse transcription, so sequencing captured expressed TCRB transcripts. The table came from immunoSEQ multiplex PCR; TCRdb's copy has only in-frame clones and leaves some out. The table shows hundreds of thousands of clones, with roughly 8% occurring only once. The sample comprised central memory CD4+ T cells from blood. This chain uses TRBV7-2 with TRBJ2-7; D is ambiguous. This sequence originates from a woman aged 18-29 years in good health. CDR3 in DNA: TGTGCCAGCAGCTCGCTATCGATGTCCTACGAGCAGTACTTC. As protein: CASSSLSMSYEQYF.